This TCR beta chain appears in the sequencing data of a study of T-cell reconstitution after alpha-beta-depleted transplantation in children. This CDR3 has 15 residues. Trimming left V 1 base short and J 0 bases short, with 11 bases between. Germline-derived CDR1 and CDR2 are SQVTM and ANQGSEA. On this clonotype itself: Antigen specificity is unknown.

Study-wide results and limits: T-cell counts and diversity at one year post-transplant came mainly from newly produced T cells.

A TCRbeta library incorporating unique molecular identifiers was prepared. Each CDR3 protein gets one entry after TCRdb re-called the PCR reads with MiXCR. This sample has approximately 650,000 distinct CDR3 sequences, with 13% found just once. The genes are TRBV29-1 and TRBJ2-3, with unresolved D. This clonotype was sampled from a girl aged 2 to 10 with congenital amegakaryocytic thrombocytopenia, due to receive a stem cell transplant. This specimen consisted of PBMCs, obtained before TCRalphabeta/CD19-depleted stem cell transplant. CDR3 DNA sequence: TGCAGCGTTGAAGGGCGGCGATCTAGCACAGATACGCAGTATTTT. Translating it yields CSVEGRRSSTDTQYF.